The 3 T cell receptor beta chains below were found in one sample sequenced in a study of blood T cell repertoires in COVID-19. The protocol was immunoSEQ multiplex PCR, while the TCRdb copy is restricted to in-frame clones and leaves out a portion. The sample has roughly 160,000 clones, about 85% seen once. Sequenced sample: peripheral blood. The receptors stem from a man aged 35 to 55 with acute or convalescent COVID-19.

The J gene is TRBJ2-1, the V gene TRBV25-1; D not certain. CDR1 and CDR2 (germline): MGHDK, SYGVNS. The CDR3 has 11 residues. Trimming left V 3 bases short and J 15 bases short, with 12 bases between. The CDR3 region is CASSDLDLAFF. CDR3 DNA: TGTGCCAGCAGTGATCTTGACTTGGCGTTCTTC.

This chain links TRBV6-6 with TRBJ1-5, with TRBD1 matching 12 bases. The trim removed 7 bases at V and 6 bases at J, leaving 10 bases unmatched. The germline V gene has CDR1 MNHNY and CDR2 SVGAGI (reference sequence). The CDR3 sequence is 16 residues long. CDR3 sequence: CASTIPGQGASQPQHF. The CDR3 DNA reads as TGTGCCAGCACTATACCGGGACAGGGGGCGAGTCAGCCCCAGCATTTT.

The CDR3 loop reads CASSDSDGAGDQPQHF. DNA for the CDR3: TGTGCCAGCAGTGATTCGGACGGAGCAGGGGATCAGCCCCAGCATTTT. The chain carries TRBV6-1 and TRBJ1-5, with D tentatively TRBD1 (6 bases). There are 16 residues in the CDR3. V was cut by 3 bases and J by 5 bases, with 17 bases left in between. In germline, CDR1 is MNHNS, CDR2 SASEGT.